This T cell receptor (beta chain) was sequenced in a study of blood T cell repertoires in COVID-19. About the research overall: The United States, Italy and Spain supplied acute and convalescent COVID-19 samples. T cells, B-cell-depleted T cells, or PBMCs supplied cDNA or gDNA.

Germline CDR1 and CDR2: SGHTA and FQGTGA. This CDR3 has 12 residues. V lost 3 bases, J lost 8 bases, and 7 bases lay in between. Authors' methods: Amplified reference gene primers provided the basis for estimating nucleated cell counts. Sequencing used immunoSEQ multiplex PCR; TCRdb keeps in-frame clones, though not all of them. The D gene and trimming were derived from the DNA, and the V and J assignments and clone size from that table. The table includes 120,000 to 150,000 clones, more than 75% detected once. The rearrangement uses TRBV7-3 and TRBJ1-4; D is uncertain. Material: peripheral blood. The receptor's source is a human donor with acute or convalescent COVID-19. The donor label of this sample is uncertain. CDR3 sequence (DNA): TGTGCCAGCAGCTTCCACATGGAAAAACTGTTTTTT. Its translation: CASSFHMEKLFF.